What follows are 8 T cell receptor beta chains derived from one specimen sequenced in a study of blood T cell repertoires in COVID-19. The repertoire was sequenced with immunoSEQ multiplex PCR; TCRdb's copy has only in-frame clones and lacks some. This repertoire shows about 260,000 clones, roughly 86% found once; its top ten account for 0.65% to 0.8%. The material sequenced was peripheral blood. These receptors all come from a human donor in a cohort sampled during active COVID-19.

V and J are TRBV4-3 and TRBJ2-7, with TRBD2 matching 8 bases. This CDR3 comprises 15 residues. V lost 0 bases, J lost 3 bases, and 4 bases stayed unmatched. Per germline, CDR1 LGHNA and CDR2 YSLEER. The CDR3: CASSQDSGTLYEQYF. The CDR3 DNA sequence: TGCGCCAGCAGCCAAGATAGCGGGACTCTCTACGAGCAGTACTTC.

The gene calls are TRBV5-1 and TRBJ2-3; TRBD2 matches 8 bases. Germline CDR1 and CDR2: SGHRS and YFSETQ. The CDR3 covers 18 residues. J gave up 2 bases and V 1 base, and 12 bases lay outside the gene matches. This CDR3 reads CASSLWAAGGRNTDTQYF. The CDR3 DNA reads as TGCGCCAGCAGCTTGTGGGCTGCGGGGGGACGGAACACAGATACGCAGTATTTT.

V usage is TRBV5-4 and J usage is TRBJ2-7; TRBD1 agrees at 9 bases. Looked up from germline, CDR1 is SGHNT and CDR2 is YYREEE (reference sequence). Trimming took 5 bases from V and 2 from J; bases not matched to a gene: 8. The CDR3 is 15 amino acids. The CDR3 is CASSSGRQGAYEQYF. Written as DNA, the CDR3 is TGTGCCAGCAGTTCCGGAAGACAGGGGGCCTACGAGCAGTACTTC.

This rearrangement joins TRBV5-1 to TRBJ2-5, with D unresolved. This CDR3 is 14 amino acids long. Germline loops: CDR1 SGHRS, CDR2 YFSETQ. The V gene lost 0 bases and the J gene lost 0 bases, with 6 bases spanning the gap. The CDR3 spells CASSLVLNQETQYF. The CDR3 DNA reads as TGCGCCAGCAGCTTGGTACTAAACCAAGAGACCCAGTACTTC.

This chain's CDR3 is CAIQRQGGQPQHF. CDR3 nucleotide sequence: TGTGCCATTCAACGACAGGGCGGTCAGCCCCAGCATTTT. The chain links TRBV2 to TRBJ1-5; TRBD1 matches 7 bases. The CDR3 extends over 13 amino acids. After removal of 10 bases from V and 6 bases from J, the junction contained 9 bases not matched to a gene. From germline, CDR1 is SNHLY and CDR2 FYNNEI.

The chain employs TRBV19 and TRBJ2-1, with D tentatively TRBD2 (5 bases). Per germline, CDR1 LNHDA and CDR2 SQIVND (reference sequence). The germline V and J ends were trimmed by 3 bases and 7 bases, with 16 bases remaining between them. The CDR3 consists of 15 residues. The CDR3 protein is CASSIGVRNLNEQFF. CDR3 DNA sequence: TGTGCCAGTAGTATCGGGGTTCGGAACCTTAATGAGCAGTTCTTC.

CDR3 protein: CASSPTTGVVAEAFF. Here the CDR3 DNA reads TGTGCCAGCAGCCCAACCACGGGGGTCGTCGCTGAAGCTTTCTTT. This chain uses TRBV3-1 (or the pseudogene TRBV3-2) with TRBJ1-1, with D possibly being TRBD1 (5 bases). The CDR3 covers 15 residues. The V gene's germline CDR1 is LGHDT and CDR2 YNNKEL (reference sequence). The V and J ends lost 4 bases and 6 bases respectively, with 18 bases between them.

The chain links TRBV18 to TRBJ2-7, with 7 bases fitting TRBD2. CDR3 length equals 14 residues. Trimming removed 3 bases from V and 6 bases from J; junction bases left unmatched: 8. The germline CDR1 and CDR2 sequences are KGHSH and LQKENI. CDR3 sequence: CASSPRTSMGEQYF. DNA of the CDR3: TGTGCCAGCTCACCGAGGACTAGTATGGGCGAGCAGTACTTC.